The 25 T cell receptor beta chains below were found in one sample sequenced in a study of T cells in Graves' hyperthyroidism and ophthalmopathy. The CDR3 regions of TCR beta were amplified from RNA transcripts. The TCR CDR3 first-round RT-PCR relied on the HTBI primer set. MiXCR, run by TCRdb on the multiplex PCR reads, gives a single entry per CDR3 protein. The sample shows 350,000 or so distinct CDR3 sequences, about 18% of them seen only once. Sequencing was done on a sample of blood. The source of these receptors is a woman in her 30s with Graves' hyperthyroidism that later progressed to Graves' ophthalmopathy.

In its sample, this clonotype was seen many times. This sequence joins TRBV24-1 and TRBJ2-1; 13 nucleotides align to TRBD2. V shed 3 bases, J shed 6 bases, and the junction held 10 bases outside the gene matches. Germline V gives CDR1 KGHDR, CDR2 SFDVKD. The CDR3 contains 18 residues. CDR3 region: CATSDPWTSGRASNEQFF. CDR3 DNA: TGTGCCACCAGTGATCCCTGGACTAGCGGGAGAGCTTCCAATGAGCAGTTCTTC.

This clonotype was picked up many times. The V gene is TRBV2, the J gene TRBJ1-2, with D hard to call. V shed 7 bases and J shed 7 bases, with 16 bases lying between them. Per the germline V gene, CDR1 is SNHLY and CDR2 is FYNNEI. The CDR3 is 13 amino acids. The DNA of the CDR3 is TGTGCCAGCACTCCGATGGTAGGGTCTGGCTACACCTTC. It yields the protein CASTPMVGSGYTF.

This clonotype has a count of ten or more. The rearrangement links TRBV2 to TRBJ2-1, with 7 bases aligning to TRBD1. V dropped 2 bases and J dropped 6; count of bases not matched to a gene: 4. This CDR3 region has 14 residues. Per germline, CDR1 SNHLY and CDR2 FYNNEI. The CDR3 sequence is CASSEQGVSNEQFF. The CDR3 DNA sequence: TGTGCCAGCAGTGAACAGGGGGTAAGCAATGAGCAGTTCTTC.

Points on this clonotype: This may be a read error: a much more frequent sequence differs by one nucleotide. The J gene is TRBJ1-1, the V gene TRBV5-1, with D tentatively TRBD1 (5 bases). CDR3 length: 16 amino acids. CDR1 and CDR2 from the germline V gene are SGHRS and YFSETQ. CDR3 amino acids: CASSLGIGAVNTDAFF. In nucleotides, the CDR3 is TGCGCCAGCAGCTTGGGTATAGGGGCGGTGAACACTGACGCTTTCTTT.

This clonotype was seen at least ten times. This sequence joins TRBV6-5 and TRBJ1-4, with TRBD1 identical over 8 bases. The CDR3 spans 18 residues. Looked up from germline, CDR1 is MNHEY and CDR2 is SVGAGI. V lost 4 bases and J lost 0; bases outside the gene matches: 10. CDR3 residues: CASSLIITGGTTNEKLFF. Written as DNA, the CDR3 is TGTGCCAGCAGTTTAATAATCACAGGGGGGACAACTAATGAAAAACTGTTTTTT.

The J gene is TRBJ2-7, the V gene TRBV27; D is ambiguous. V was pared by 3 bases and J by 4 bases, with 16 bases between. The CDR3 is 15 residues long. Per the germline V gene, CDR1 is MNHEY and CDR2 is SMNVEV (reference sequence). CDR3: CASSFSAGSWYEQYF. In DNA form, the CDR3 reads TGTGCCAGCAGTTTTTCGGCCGGTAGTTGGTACGAGCAGTACTTC.

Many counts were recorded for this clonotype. In DNA form, the CDR3 reads TGTGCCATCACAGGGGAAGGAAATGAAGCTTTCTTT. Residues: CAITGEGNEAFF. This chain uses TRBV10-3 with TRBJ1-1, with D possibly TRBD1 on 6 matching bases. With 7 bases removed from V and 7 bases from J, the gap between germline ends came to 13 bases. Germline CDR1 is ENHRY and CDR2 is SYGVKD. CDR3 length: 12 residues.

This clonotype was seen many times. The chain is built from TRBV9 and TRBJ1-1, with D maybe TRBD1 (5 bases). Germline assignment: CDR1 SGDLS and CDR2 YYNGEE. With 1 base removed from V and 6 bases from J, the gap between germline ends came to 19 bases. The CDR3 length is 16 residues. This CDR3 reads CASSVRVEAEGPEAFF. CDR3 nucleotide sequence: TGTGCCAGCAGCGTAAGGGTCGAGGCGGAGGGACCTGAAGCTTTCTTT.

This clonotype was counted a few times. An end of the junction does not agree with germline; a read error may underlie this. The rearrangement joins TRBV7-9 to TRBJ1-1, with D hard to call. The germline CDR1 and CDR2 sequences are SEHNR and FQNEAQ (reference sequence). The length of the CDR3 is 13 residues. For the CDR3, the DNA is TGTGCCAGCAGCTTAGTTGAAGGCACTAAAGCTTTCTTT. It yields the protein CASSLVEGTKAFF. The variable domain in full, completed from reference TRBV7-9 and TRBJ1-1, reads DTGVSQNPRHKITKRGQNVTFRCDPISEHNRLYWYRQTLGQGPEFLTYFQNEAQLEKSRLLSDRFSAERPKGSFSTLEIQRTEQGDSAMYLCASSLVEGTKAFFGQGTRLTVV.

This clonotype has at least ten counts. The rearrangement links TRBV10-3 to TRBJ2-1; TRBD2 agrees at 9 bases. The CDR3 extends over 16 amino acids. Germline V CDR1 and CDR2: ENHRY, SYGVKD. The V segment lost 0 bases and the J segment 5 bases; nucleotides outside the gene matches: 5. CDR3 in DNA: TGTGCCATCAGTGAGTCGCGGGGGGGCTTCGACAATGAGCAGTTCTTC. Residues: CAISESRGGFDNEQFF.

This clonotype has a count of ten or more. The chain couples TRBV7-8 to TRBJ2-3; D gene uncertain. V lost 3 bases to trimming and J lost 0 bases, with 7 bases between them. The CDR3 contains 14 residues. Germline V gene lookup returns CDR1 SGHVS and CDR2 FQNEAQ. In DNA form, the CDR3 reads TGTGCCAGCAGCTTTAGCCAGAGCACAGATACGCAGTATTTT. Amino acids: CASSFSQSTDTQYF.

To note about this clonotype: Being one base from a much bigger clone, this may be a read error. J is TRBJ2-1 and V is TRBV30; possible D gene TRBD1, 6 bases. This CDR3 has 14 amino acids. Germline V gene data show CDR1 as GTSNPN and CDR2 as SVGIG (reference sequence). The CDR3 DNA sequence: TGTGCCTGGAGTGTGGGGGACACTTACAATGAGCACTTCTTC. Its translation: CAWSVGDTYNEHFF.

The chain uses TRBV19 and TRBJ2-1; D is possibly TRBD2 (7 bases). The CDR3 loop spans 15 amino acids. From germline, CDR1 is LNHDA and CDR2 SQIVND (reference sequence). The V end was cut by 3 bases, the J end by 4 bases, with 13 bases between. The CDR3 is CASSIRGGSYNEQFF. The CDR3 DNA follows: TGTGCCAGTAGTATTAGGGGGGGCTCGTACAATGAGCAGTTCTTC.

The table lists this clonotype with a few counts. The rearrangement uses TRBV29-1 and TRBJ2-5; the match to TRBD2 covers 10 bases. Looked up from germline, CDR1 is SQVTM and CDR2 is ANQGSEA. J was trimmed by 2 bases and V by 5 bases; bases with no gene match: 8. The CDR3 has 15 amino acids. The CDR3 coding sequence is TGCAGCGTTCGTAGCGGGGGGCACTTTCAAGAGACCCAGTACTTC. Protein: CSVRSGGHFQETQYF.

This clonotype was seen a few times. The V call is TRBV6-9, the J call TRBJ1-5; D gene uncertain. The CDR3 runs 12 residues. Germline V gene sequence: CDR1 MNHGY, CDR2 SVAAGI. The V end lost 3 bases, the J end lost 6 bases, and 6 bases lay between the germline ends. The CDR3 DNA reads TGTGCCAGCAGTTACGAGAGTCAGCCCCAGCATTTT. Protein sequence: CASSYESQPQHF.

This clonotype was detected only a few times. The CDR3 loop reads CSALPGTGSTATNEKLFF. The CDR3 DNA reads TGCAGTGCGTTACCCGGGACAGGGAGTACCGCAACTAATGAAAAACTGTTTTTT. The rearrangement joins TRBV20-1 to TRBJ1-4; 9 bases line up with TRBD1. V lost 6 bases, J lost 0 bases, and 14 bases stayed unmatched. Germline-derived CDR1 and CDR2 are DFQATT and SNEGSKA (reference sequence). The CDR3 loop spans 18 amino acids.

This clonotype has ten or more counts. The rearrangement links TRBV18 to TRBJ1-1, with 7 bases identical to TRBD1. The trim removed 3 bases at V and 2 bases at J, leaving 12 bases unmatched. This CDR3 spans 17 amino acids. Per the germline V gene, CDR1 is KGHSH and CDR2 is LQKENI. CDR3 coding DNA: TGTGCCAGCTCACCCGACAGGGTAATCGAGCTCAACACTGAAGCTTTCTTT. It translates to CASSPDRVIELNTEAFF.

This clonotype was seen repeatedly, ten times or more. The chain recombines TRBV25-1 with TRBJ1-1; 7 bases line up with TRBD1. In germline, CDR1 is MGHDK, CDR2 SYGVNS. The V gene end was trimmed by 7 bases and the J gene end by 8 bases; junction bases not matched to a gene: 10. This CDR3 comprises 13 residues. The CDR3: CASTDEGGREAFF. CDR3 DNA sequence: TGTGCCAGCACCGACGAAGGGGGCAGAGAAGCTTTCTTT.

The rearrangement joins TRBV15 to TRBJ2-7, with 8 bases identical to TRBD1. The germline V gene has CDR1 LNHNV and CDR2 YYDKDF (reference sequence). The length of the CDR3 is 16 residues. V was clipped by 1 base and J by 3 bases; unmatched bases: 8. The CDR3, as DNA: TGTGCCACCAGCAGAGTTAGGGCAGGGGGCTTCTACGAGCAGTACTTC. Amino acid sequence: CATSRVRAGGFYEQYF. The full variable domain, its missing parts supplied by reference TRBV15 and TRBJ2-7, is DAMVIQNPRYQVTQFGKPVTLSCSQTLNHNVMYWYQQKSSQAPKLLFHYYDKDFNNEADTPDNFQSRRPNTSFCFLDIRSPGLGDTAMYLCATSRVRAGGFYEQYFGPGTRLTVT.

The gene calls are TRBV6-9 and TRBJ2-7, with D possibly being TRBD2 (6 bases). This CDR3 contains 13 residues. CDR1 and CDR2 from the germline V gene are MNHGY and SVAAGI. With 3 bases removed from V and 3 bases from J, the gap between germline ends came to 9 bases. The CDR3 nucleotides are TGTGCCAGCAGTTACGGGGGTGACTACGAGCAGTACTTC. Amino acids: CASSYGGDYEQYF.

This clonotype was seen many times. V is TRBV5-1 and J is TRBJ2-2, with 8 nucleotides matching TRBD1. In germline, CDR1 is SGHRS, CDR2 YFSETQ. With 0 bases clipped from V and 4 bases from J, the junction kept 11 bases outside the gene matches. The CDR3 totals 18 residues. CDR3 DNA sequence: TGCGCCAGCAGCTTGGGTTTCGCGGGACAGGCCACCACCGGGGAGCTGTTTTTT. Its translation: CASSLGFAGQATTGELFF.

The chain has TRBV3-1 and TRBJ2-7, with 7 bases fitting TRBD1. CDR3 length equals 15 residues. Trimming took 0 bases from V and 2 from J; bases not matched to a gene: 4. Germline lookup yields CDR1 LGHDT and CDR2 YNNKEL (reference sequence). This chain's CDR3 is CASSQDWDRAYEQYF. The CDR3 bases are TGTGCCAGCAGCCAAGATTGGGACAGAGCCTACGAGCAGTACTTC.

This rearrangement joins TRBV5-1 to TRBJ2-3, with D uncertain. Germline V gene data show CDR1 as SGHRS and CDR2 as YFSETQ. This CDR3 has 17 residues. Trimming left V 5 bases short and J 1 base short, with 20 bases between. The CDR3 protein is CASRSTPSQTRTDTQYF. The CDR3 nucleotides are TGCGCCAGCAGATCTACCCCTTCCCAGACCCGCACAGATACGCAGTATTTT.

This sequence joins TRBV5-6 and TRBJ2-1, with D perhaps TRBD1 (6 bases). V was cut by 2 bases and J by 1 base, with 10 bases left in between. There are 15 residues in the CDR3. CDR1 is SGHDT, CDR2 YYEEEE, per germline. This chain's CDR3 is CASSLYQGSYNEQFF. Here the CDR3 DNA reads TGTGCCAGCAGCTTATATCAGGGGTCCTACAATGAGCAGTTCTTC.

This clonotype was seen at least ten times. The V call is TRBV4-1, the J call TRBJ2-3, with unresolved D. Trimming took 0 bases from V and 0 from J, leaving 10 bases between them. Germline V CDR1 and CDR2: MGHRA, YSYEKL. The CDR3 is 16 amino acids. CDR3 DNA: TGCGCCAGCAGCCAAGATATCTCAGCTAGCACAGATACGCAGTATTTT. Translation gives CASSQDISASTDTQYF.